Described below is a single T cell receptor beta chain sequence and its context. No antigen is known for it. Tagging with unique molecular identifiers was a feature of the TCR beta cDNA libraries. With roughly 1 to 10 million T cells as the source, roughly 0.5 million cDNA molecules resulted. MiXCR, applied by TCRdb to the PCR reads, yields one record per CDR3 protein. The data show hundreds of thousands of distinct CDR3 sequences, less than 40% seen once. The data originate from a study of post-analysis software for immune sequencing data. The study's findings and limits: Comparison of patients with controls showed five TRBV segments more frequent in patients, TRBV5-6, TRBV5-1 and TRBV20-1 among them. Comparison with controls showed significantly lower normalized Chao1 diversity in multiple sclerosis patients. Samples prepared in the same batch strongly co-clustered by F measure.

V was pared by 0 bases and J by 7 bases, with 9 bases of the junction left unmatched. There are 15 residues in the CDR3. Germline values: CDR1 SGHRS, CDR2 YFSETQ. This receptor was identified in a girl between 10 and 17 years old with multiple sclerosis. The chain carries TRBV5-1 and TRBJ2-7; 8 nucleotides match TRBD2. The sample consisted of blood. The CDR3 sequence: CASSLDGGAVREQYF. CDR3 DNA: TGCGCCAGCAGCTTGGACGGGGGGGCCGTTCGGGAGCAGTACTTC.